The following is a T cell receptor (beta chain) sequence with its context. The source of the sample is a study of blood T cell repertoires in COVID-19. V dropped 0 bases and J dropped 5; count of bases not matched to a gene: 12. The CDR3 has 17 residues. Per germline, CDR1 LGHDT and CDR2 YNNKEL (reference sequence). Assay: immunoSEQ multiplex PCR; the TCRdb copy retains only in-frame clones and omits some. The sample comprises under 55,000 clones, around 85% of which are singletons, and roughly a third rests with the top ten. The chain recombines TRBV3-1 (or the pseudogene TRBV3-2) with TRBJ2-7; 8 bases match TRBD2. This clonotype originated in a woman aged 80 or older with acute or convalescent COVID-19. The sample comprised peripheral blood. The CDR3 region is CASSQDIYGLAQNEQYF. The CDR3 region has the DNA TGTGCCAGCAGCCAAGACATTTACGGACTAGCCCAAAACGAGCAGTACTTC.